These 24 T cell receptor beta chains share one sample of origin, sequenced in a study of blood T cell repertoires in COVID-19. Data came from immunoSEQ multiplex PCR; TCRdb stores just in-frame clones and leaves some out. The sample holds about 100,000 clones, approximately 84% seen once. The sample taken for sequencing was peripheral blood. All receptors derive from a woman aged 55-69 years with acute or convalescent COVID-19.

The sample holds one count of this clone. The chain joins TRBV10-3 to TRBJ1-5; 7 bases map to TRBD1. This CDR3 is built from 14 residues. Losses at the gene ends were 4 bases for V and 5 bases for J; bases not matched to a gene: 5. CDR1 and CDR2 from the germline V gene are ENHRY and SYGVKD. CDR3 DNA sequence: TGTGCCATCAGTGTCAACAGGGGTGATCAGCCCCAGCATTTT. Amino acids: CAISVNRGDQPQHF.

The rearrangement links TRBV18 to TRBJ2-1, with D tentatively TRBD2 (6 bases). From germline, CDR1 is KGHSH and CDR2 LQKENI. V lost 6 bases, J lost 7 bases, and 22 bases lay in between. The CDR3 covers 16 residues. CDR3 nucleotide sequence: TGTGCCAGCTCCCCGGGACTCATGGGTAGGGGAAATGAGCAGTTCTTC. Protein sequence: CASSPGLMGRGNEQFF.

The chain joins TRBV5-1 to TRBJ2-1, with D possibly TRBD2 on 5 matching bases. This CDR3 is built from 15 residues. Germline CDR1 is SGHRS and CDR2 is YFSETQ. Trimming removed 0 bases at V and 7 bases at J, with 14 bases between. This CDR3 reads CASSLEGRWENEQFF. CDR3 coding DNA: TGCGCCAGCAGCTTGGAGGGTAGGTGGGAGAATGAGCAGTTCTTC.

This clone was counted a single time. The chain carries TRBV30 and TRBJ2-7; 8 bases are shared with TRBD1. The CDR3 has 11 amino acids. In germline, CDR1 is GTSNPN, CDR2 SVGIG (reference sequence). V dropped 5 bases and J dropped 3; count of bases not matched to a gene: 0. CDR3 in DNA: TGTGCCTGGGACAGGGGCTACGAGCAGTACTTC. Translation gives CAWDRGYEQYF.

CDR3 in DNA: TGTGCCAGCTCACCCCGGACAGGGACCTACGAGCAGTACTTC. As protein: CASSPRTGTYEQYF. The rearrangement joins TRBV18 to TRBJ2-7; 8 bases line up with TRBD1. CDR1 and CDR2 from the germline V gene are KGHSH and LQKENI. Trimming removed 3 bases from V and 2 bases from J; junction bases left unmatched: 3. The CDR3 consists of 14 residues.

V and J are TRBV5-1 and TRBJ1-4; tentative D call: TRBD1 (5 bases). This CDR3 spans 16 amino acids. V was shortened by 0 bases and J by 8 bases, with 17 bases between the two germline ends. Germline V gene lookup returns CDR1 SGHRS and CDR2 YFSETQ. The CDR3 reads CASSLDGAREGEKLFF. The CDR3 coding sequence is TGCGCCAGCAGCTTGGATGGGGCCAGGGAGGGGGAAAAACTGTTTTTT.

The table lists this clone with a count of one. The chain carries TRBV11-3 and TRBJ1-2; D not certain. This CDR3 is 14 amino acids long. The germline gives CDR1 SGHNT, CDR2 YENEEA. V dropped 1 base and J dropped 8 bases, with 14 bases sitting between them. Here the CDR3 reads CASSLGSVASGYTF. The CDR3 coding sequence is TGTGCCAGCAGCTTAGGCTCTGTGGCTTCGGGCTACACCTTC.

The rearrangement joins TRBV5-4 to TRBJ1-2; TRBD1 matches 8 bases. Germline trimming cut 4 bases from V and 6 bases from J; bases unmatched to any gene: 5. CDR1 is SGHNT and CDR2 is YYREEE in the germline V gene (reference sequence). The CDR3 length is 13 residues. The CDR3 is CASSRTGTNGYTF. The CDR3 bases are TGTGCCAGCAGCCGGACAGGGACTAATGGCTACACCTTC.

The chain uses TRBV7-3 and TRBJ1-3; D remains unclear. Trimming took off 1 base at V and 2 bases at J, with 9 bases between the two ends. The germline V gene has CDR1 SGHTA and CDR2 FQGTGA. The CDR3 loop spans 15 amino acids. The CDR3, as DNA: TGTGCCAGCAGCTTAATGGCAATTCCTGGAAACACCATATATTTT. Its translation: CASSLMAIPGNTIYF.

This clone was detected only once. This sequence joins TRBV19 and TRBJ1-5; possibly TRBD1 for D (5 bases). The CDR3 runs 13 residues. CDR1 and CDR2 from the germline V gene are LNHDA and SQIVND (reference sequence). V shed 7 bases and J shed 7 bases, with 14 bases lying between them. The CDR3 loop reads CASNPGQGQPQHF. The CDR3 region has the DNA TGTGCCAGTAACCCCGGGCAGGGCCAGCCCCAGCATTTT.

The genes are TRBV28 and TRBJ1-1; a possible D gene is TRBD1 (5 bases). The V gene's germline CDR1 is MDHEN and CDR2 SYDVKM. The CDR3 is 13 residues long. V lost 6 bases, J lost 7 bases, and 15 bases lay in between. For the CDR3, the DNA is TGTGCCAGCAGCAGCCGGGACTCCAGTGAAGCTTTCTTT. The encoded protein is CASSSRDSSEAFF.

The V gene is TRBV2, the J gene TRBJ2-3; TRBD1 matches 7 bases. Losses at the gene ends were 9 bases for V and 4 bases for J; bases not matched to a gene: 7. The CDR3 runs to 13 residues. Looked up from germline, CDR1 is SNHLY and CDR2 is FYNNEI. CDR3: CAREKGAADTQYF. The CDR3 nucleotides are TGTGCCAGAGAGAAGGGGGCAGCAGATACGCAGTATTTT.

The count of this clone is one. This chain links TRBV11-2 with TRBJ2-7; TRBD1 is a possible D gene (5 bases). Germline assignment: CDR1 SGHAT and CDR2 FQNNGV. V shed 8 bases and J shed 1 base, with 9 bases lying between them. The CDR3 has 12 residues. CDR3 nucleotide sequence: TGTGCCAGCGGGTCAGGGTCCTACGAGCAGTACTTC. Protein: CASGSGSYEQYF.

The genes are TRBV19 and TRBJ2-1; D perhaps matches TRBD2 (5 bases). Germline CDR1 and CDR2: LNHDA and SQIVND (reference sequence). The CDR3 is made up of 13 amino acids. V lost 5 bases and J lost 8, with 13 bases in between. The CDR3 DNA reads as TGTGCCAGTAGTGGGTCGGGGAGCGATGAGCAGTTCTTC. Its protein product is CASSGSGSDEQFF.

Here the CDR3 DNA reads TGTGCCAGCAGCTTTGACAGGGGCACCGGGGAGCTGTTTTTT. Encoded protein: CASSFDRGTGELFF. V gene TRBV9 combines with J gene TRBJ2-2, with 8 positions matching TRBD1. After removal of 4 bases from V and 4 bases from J, the junction contained 3 bases not matched to a gene. The CDR3 runs to 14 residues. Germline loops: CDR1 SGDLS, CDR2 YYNGEE.

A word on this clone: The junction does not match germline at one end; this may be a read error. CDR3 residues: CASSRLTQGGDTQYF. The CDR3 DNA reads as TGTGCTAGCAGCCGCCTGACGCAGGGTGGGGATACGCAGTATTTT. The chain is built from TRBV7-7 and TRBJ2-3; a weak D match, TRBD1 (5 bases). The CDR3 contains 15 residues. Germline-derived CDR1 and CDR2 are SSHAT and FNYEAQ (reference sequence).

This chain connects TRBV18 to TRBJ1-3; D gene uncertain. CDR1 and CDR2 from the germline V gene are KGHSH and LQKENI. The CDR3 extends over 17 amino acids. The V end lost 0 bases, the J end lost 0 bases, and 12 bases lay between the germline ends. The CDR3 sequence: CASSPPNEGNSGNTIYF. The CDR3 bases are TGTGCCAGCTCACCACCGAATGAGGGCAACTCTGGAAACACCATATATTTT.

CDR3 DNA: TGTGCCAGTGTTCGGGACACTATCTCTGGAAACACCATATATTTT. Translation gives CASVRDTISGNTIYF. The V call is TRBV19, the J call TRBJ1-3; D is perhaps TRBD1 (6 bases). Trimming removed 8 bases from V and 0 bases from J, with 14 bases in between. This CDR3 has 15 residues. Germline V CDR1 and CDR2: LNHDA, SQIVND (reference sequence).

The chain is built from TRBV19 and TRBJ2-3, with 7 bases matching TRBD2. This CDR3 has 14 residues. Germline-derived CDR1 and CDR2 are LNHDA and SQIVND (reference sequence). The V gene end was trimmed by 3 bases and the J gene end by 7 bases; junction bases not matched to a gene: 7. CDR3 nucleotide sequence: TGTGCCAGTAGTATGGTGCGGGGAGGGAATACGCAGTATTTT. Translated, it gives CASSMVRGGNTQYF.

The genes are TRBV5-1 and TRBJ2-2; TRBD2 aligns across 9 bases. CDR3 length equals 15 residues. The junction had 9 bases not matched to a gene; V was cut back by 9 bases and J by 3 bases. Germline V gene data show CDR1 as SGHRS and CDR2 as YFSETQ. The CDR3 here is CATSRAGGDTGELFF. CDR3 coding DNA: TGCGCCACCTCCCGGGCGGGGGGGGACACCGGGGAGCTGTTTTTT.

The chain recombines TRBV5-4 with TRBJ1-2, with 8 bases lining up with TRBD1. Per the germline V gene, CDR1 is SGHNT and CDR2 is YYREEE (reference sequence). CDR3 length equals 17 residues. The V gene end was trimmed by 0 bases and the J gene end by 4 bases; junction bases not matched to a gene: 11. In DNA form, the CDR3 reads TGTGCCAGCAGCTTGGGGGCAGGGGGCCGCGGGAGCTATGGCTACACCTTC. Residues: CASSLGAGGRGSYGYTF. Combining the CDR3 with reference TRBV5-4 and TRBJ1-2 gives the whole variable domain ETGVTQSPTHLIKTRGQQVTLRCSSQSGHNTVSWYQQALGQGPQFIFQYYREEENGRGNFPPRFSGLQFPNYSSELNVNALELDDSALYLCASSLGAGGRGSYGYTFGSGTRLTVV.

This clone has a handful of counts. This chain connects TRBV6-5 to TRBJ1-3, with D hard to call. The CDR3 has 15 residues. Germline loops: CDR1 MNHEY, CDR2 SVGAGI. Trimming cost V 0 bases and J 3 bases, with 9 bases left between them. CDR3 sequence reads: CASSYSRGFGNTIYF. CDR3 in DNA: TGTGCCAGCAGTTACTCGAGAGGGTTTGGAAACACCATATATTTT.

The CDR3 sequence: CASSWDQGTIYF. The CDR3 DNA sequence: TGTGCCAGCAGCTGGGATCAGGGCACCATATATTTT. The V call is TRBV7-9, the J call TRBJ1-3; possible D gene TRBD1, 5 bases. Germline V gene sequence: CDR1 SEHNR, CDR2 FQNEAQ (reference sequence). The length of the CDR3 is 12 residues. V was clipped by 4 bases and J by 9 bases, with 10 bases between them.

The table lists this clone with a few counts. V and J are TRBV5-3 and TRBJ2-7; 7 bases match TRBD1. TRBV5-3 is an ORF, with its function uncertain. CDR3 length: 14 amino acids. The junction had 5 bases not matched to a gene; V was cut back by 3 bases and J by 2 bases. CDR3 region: CARSWDRGAYEQYF. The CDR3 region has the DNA TGTGCCAGAAGCTGGGACAGAGGGGCCTACGAGCAGTACTTC.